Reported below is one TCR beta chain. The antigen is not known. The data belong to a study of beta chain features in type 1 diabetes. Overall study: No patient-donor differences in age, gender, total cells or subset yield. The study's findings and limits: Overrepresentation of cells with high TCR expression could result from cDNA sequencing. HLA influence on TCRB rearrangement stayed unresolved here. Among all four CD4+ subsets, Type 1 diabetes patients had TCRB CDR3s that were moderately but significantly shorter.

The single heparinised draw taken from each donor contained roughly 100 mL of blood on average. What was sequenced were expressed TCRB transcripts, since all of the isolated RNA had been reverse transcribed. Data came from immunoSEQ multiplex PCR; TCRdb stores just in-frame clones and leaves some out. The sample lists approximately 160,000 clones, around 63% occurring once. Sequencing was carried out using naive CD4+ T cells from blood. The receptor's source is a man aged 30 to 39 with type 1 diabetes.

As DNA, the CDR3 is TGTGCCAGCAGCCAAGAGTATGTTACCACGAACACCGGGGAGCTGTTTTTT. This translates into CASSQEYVTTNTGELFF. J is TRBJ2-2 and V is TRBV14; unclear D gene. The CDR3 spans 17 residues. V was clipped by 0 bases and J by 0 bases, with 11 bases between them. Germline V gives CDR1 SGHDN, CDR2 FVKESK.